These 3 T cell receptor beta chains share one sample of origin, sequenced in a study of cytomegalovirus exposure and HLA in healthy donors. Amplification used 60 Vbeta primers and 13 Jbeta primers. TCRdb's copy holds only in-frame clones and misses some; the assay was immunoSEQ multiplex PCR. This sample has fewer than 200,000 clones, with about 82% found just once. Input material: PBMCs. The receptors come from a woman in her thirties in good health and CMV-seropositive.

The J gene is TRBJ2-3, the V gene TRBV29-1; D unclear. The ends were cut back, 4 bases at V and 1 base at J, with 9 bases in the middle. Germline V gives CDR1 SQVTM, CDR2 ANQGSEA. The CDR3 is 13 amino acids. CDR3 in DNA: TGCAGCGTTGGCCGGTCCGGCACAGATACGCAGTATTTT. This gives the protein CSVGRSGTDTQYF.

The V and J genes are TRBV5-1 and TRBJ2-1; D possibly corresponds to TRBD2 (7 bases). The V gene's germline CDR1 is SGHRS and CDR2 YFSETQ. The CDR3 totals 17 residues. The germline V and J ends were trimmed by 3 bases and 7 bases, with 23 bases remaining between them. The CDR3 DNA is TGCGCCAGCAGCTGGGGGCTAGCGGCCACGAATCTTAATGAGCAGTTCTTC. Translated: CASSWGLAATNLNEQFF.

The chain has TRBV5-8 and TRBJ1-2; D possibly corresponds to TRBD1 (6 bases). Trimming left V 3 bases short and J 4 bases short, with 13 bases between. CDR1 and CDR2 from the germline V gene are SGHTS and YDEGEE. The CDR3 consists of 14 residues. CDR3 DNA: TGTGCCAGCAGCTCCCGGACAGTCGCCTATGGCTACACCTTC. This encodes CASSSRTVAYGYTF.